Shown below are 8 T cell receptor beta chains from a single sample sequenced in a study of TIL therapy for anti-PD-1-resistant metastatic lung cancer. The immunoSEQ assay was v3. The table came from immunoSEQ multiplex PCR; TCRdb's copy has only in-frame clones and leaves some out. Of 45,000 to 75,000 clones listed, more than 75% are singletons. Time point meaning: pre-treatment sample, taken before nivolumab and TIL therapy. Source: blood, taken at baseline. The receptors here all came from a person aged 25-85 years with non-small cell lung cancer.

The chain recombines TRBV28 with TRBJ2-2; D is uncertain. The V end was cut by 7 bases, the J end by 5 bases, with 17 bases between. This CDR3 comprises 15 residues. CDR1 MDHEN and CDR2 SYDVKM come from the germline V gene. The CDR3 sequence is CASTTPGFQTGELFF. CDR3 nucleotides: TGTGCCAGCACCACCCCCGGGTTTCAGACCGGGGAGCTGTTTTTT.

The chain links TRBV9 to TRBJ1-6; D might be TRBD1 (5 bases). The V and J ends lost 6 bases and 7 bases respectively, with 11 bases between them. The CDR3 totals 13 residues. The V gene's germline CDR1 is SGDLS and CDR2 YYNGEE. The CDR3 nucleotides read TGTGCCAGCAACACTGGGGGAAATTCACCCCTCCACTTT. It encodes CASNTGGNSPLHF.

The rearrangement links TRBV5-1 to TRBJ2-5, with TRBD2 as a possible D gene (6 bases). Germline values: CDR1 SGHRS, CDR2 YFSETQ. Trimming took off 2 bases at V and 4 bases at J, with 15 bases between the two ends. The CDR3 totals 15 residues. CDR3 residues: CASSLSGTERETQYF. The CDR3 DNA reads TGCGCCAGCAGCTTATCCGGGACTGAGAGAGAGACCCAGTACTTC.

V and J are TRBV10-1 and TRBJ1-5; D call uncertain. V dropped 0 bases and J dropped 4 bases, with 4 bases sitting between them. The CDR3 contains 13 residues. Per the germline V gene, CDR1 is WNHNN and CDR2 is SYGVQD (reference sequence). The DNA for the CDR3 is TGCGCCAGCAGTGAGTCCCGAAATCAGCCCCAGCATTTT. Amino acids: CASSESRNQPQHF.

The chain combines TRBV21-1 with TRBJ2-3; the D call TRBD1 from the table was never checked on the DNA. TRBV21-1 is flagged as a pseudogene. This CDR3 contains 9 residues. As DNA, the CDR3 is TGTGCCATCCGGCGCCCAGGGAATTTT. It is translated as CAIRRPGNF.

This CDR3 is CASSWGGAASTEAFF. CDR3 DNA sequence: TGTGCCAGCAGCTGGGGGGGGGCAGCGAGCACTGAAGCTTTCTTT. The chain is built from TRBV5-4 and TRBJ1-1; TRBD1 might be the D (6 bases). Germline loops: CDR1 SGHNT, CDR2 YYREEE (reference sequence). This CDR3 is built from 15 residues. The V end lost 3 bases, the J end lost 4 bases, and 16 bases lay between the germline ends.

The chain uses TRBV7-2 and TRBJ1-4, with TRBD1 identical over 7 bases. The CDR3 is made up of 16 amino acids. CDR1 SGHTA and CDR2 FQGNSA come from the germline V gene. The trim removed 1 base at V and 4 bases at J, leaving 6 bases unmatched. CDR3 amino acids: CASSLGQGKGNEKLFF. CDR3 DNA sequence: TGTGCCAGCAGCTTAGGACAGGGAAAGGGTAATGAAAAACTGTTTTTT. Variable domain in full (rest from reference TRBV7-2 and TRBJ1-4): GAGVSQSPSNKVTEKGKDVELRCDPISGHTALYWYRQSLGQGLEFLIYFQGNSAPDKSGLPSDRFSAERTGGSVSTLTIQRTQQEDSAVYLCASSLGQGKGNEKLFFGSGTQLSVL.

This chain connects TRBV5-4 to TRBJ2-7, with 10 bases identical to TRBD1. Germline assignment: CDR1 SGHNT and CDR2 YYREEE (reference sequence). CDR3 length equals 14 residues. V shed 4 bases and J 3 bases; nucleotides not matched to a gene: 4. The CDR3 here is CASSLGQGIYEQYF. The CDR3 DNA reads TGTGCCAGCAGCCTGGGACAGGGGATCTACGAGCAGTACTTC.